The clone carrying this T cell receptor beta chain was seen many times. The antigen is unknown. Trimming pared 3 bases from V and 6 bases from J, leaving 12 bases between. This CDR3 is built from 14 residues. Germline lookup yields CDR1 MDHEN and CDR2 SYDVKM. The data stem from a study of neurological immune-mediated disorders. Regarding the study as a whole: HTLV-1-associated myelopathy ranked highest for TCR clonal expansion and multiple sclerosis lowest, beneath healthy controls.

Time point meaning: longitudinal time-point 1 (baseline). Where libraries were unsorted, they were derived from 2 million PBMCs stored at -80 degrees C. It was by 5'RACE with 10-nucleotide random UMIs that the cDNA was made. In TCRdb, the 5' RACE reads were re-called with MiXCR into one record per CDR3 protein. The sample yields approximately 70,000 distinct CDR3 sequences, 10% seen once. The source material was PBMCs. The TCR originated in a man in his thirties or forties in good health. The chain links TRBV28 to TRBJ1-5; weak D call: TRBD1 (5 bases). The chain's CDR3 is CASSFLREGQPQHF. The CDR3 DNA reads TGTGCCAGCAGTTTTCTCAGGGAAGGTCAGCCCCAGCATTTT.